A selection of T cell receptor beta chains follows, all from one sample in a study of cytomegalovirus exposure and HLA in healthy donors. The repertoire was sequenced with immunoSEQ multiplex PCR; TCRdb's copy has only in-frame clones and lacks some. Seen here are under 200,000 clones, 55% to 80% observed once, and the top ten hold around 4%. Sequenced input: PBMCs. The receptors stem from a woman aged 18-29 years in good health and CMV-seropositive. Both conserved end residues are part of each CDR3. A D gene is named only where the DNA matches it firmly. Size is stated for part of the rows, as once, few or many counts, or as a class when the clone is expanded.

13	TRBV7-2	.	TRBJ2-1	.	TGTGCCAGCAGCGTGTTGAGGTTGTATGAGCAGTTCTTC	CASSVLRLYEQFF
11	TRBV20-1	.	TRBJ2-7	.	TGCAGTGCTGCCGCGGCGTACGAGCAGTACTTC	CSAAAAYEQYF
15	TRBV6-5	.	TRBJ2-7	TRBD2	TGTGCCAGCAGTTCTACGGGACTAGGTTCGTACGAGCAGTACTTC	CASSSTGLGSYEQYF
12	TRBV7-2	.	TRBJ2-3	.	TGTGCCAGCAGCCAACCAGGGGATACGCAGTATTTT	CASSQPGDTQYF
14	TRBV27	.	TRBJ2-7	.	TGTGCCAGCAGTTTCGGGCCGGGGGTCTACGAGCAGTACTTC	CASSFGPGVYEQYF
14	TRBV7-2	.	TRBJ2-7	.	TGTGCCAGCAGCCCCGTGACAGACTCCTACGAGCAGTACTTC	CASSPVTDSYEQYF
15	TRBV30	.	TRBJ2-3	.	TGTGCCTGGAGTGTAGCCGCTTCTTTCACAGATACGCAGTATTTT	CAWSVAASFTDTQYF
12	TRBV2	.	TRBJ1-1	TRBD1	TGTGCCAGCAGGGCAGGGGGGACTGAAGCTTTCTTT	CASRAGGTEAFF
13	TRBV6-5	.	TRBJ1-1	.	TGTGCCAGCAGTTACTCCAGGGGCCATGAAGCTTTCTTT	CASSYSRGHEAFF
12	TRBV5-6	.	TRBJ1-3	.	TGTGCCAGCAGCGGACAGGGAAACACCATATATTTT	CASSGQGNTIYF
15	TRBV27	.	TRBJ2-3	TRBD1	TGTGCCAGCAGTTTAAGGGGGCTAAGCACAGATACGCAGTATTTT	CASSLRGLSTDTQYF
15	TRBV5-1	few	TRBJ2-1	TRBD1	TGCGCCAGCAGCTTGGCCGGGACAGGGTCAAGTGAGCAGTTCTTC	CASSLAGTGSSEQFF
16	TRBV4-1	.	TRBJ2-7	TRBD1	TGCGCCAGCAGCCAAGAGTGGACAGGGAACCTTTATGAGCAGTACTTC	CASSQEWTGNLYEQYF
13	TRBV13	.	TRBJ1-2	.	TGTGCCAGCAGCGTCGGGGGGGCAGGGGGCTACACCTTC	CASSVGGAGGYTF
15	TRBV27	.	TRBJ2-3	.	TGTGCCAGCGGAGAATCAGGGGCCTTCACAGATACGCAGTATTTT	CASGESGAFTDTQYF
14	TRBV7-3	.	TRBJ1-2	.	TGTGCCAGCAGCTTAAAGGGCAGGGACTATGGCTACACCTTC	CASSLKGRDYGYTF
17	TRBV27	.	TRBJ1-4	.	TGTCCACGTCCGGGTCAGCTTAGGAACGGAACTAATGAAAAACTGTTTTTT	CPRPGQLRNGTNEKLFF
16	TRBV6-1	few	TRBJ1-2	.	TGTGCCAGCAGTGAGCAGGGAGGATTCACCCTCTATGGCTACACCTTC	CASSEQGGFTLYGYTF
16	TRBV28	.	TRBJ2-7	TRBD2	TGTGCCAGCAGTTTATCCGGGACTAGCGGGAGCTACGAGCAGTACTTC	CASSLSGTSGSYEQYF
15	TRBV7-7	.	TRBJ2-5	TRBD1	TGTGCTAGCAGCTTACAACAGGGGGGACTAGAGACCCAGTACTTC	CASSLQQGGLETQYF
18	TRBV5-8	few	TRBJ1-5	.	TGTGCCAGCAGCTTGATGAGACAAGCTGCTGGGAGCAATCAGCCCCAGCATTTT	CASSLMRQAAGSNQPQHF
15	TRBV15	.	TRBJ1-2	.	TGTGCCACCAGCAGAGGACAGGAGAAAGGCTATGGCTACACCTTC	CATSRGQEKGYGYTF
15	TRBV14	.	TRBJ2-7	.	TGTGCCAGCAGCCTGATAGCTGACAGATCCTACGAGCAGTACTTC	CASSLIADRSYEQYF
17	TRBV27	.	TRBJ2-1	.	TGTGCCAGCAGTTTGTCACGTGGGCGGGGGCCTTACAATGAGCAGTTCTTC	CASSLSRGRGPYNEQFF
12	TRBV29-1	.	TRBJ1-2	.	TGCAGCGTTGACGGGAACCACTATGGCTACACCTTC	CSVDGNHYGYTF
13	TRBV5-6	.	TRBJ2-1	.	TGTGCCAGCAGCTTGTCCCCATACAATGAGCAGTTCTTC	CASSLSPYNEQFF
16	TRBV5-1	once	TRBJ2-1	TRBD2	TGCGCCAGCAGTGGCTCTTGGCGGGAGGGCCTAGATGAGCAGTTCTTC	CASSGSWREGLDEQFF
14	TRBV5-1	once	TRBJ1-1	.	TGCGCCAGCAGCTTGGCATACAGAGACACTGAAGCTTTCTTT	CASSLAYRDTEAFF